The clone carrying this T cell receptor beta chain was picked up many times. Its matching antigen is unknown. Reverse transcription used about 500 ng RNA and constant-region primers for alpha and beta. Separate chain-specific third strand synthesis with multiplexing indices produced the alpha and beta libraries. The cDNA received a 5' RACE adapter containing a random hexamer plus an SP2 sequencing primer site. MiXCR, applied by TCRdb to the 5' RACE reads, yields one record per CDR3 protein. The sample contains several thousand distinct CDR3 sequences, around 7.7% of which appear only once. The entry originates in a study of HIV-infected patients and healthy controls. Study-wide points: The authors saw processing only sixteen HIV-infected individuals as a major limitation on generality.

Roughly three months, about 14 weeks, into antiretroviral therapy, follow-up blood was collected. Whole blood was used without fractionation, so all unsorted peripheral T cells were included. Material: blood, obtained during antiretroviral therapy. The sequence was obtained from an adult with HIV infection.

CDR3 sequence: CASSLRVLAGYNEQFF. The DNA of the CDR3 is TGTGCCAGCAGCTTAAGAGTCCTAGCGGGGTACAATGAGCAGTTCTTC. The chain combines TRBV5-4 with TRBJ2-1; the match to TRBD2 covers 9 bases. The CDR3 is 16 amino acids. V shed 2 bases and J 4 bases; nucleotides not matched to a gene: 7. Germline V gene data show CDR1 as SGHNT and CDR2 as YYREEE (reference sequence). The full variable domain, completed using reference TRBV5-4 and TRBJ2-1, is ETGVTQSPTHLIKTRGQQVTLRCSSQSGHNTVSWYQQALGQGPQFIFQYYREEENGRGNFPPRFSGLQFPNYSSELNVNALELDDSALYLCASSLRVLAGYNEQFFGPGTRLTVL.